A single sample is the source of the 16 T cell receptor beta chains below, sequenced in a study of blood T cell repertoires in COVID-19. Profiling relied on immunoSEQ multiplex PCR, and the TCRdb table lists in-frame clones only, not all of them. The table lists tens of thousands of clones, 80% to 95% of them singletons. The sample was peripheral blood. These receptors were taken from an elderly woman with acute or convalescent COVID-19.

CDR3 in DNA: TGTGCCAGCAGTTCCGGTTTTGGCTACACCTTC. It encodes CASSSGFGYTF. This sequence joins TRBV27 and TRBJ1-2; D unclear. The CDR3 loop spans 11 amino acids. Germline CDR1 and CDR2: MNHEY and SMNVEV (reference sequence). The V end was cut by 4 bases, the J end by 7 bases, with 7 bases between.

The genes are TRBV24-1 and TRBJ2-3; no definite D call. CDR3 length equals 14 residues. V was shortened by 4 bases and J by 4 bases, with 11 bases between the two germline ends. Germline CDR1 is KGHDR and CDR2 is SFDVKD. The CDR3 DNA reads TGTGCCACCAGTGACTCGGTTCGCGCAGATACGCAGTATTTT. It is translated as CATSDSVRADTQYF.

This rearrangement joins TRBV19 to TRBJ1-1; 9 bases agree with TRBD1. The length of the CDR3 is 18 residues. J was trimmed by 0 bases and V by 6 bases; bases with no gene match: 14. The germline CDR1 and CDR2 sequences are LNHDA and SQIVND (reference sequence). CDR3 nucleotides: TGTGCCAGTAGCCCACGGGGACAGGGAAGGGGTATGAACACTGAAGCTTTCTTT. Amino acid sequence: CASSPRGQGRGMNTEAFF. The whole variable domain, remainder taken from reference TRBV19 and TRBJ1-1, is DGGITQSPKYLFRKEGQNVTLSCEQNLNHDAMYWYRQDPGQGLRLIYYSQIVNDFQKGDIAEGYSVSREKKESFPLTVTSAQKNPTAFYLCASSPRGQGRGMNTEAFFGQGTRLTVV.

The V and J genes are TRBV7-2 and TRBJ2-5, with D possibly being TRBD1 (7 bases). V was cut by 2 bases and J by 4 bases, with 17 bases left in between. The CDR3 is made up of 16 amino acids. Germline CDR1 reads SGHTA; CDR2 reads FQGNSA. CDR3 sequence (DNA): TGTGCCAGCAGCTTATGGCTGACAGGGCGGGGAGAGACCCAGTACTTC. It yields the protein CASSLWLTGRGETQYF.

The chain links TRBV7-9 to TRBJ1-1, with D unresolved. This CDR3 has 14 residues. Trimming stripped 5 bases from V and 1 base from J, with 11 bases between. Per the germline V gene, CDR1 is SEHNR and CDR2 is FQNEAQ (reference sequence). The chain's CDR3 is CASSRASRNTEAFF. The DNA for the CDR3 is TGTGCCAGCAGCCGAGCTAGTAGGAACACTGAAGCTTTCTTT.

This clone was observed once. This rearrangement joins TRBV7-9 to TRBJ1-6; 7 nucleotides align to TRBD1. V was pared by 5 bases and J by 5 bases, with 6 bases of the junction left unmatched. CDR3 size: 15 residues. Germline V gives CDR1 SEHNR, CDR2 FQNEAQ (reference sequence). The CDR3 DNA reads TGTGCCAGCAGCAGAACGGACAGGAATAATTCACCCCTCCACTTT. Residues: CASSRTDRNNSPLHF.

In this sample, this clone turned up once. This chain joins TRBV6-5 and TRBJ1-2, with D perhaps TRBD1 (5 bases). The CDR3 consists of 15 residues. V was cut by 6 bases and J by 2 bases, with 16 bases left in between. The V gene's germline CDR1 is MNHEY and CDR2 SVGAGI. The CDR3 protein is CASSLSRGLNYGYTF. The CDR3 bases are TGTGCCAGCAGCCTTTCGCGGGGCCTCAACTATGGCTACACCTTC.

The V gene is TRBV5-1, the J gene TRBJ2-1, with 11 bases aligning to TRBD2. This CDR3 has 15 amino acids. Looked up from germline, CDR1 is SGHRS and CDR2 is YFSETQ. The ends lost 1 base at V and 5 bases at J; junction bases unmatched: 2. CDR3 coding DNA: TGCGCCAGCAGCTTGAGACTAGCGGGAAACAATGAGCAGTTCTTC. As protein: CASSLRLAGNNEQFF.

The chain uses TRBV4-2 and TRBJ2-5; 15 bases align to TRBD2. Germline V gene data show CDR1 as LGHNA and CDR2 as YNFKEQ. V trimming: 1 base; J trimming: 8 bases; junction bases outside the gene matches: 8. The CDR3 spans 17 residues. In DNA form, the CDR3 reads TGTGCCAGCAGCCAAGGGACTAGCGGGAGGGCCTCGTCAACCCAGTACTTC. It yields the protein CASSQGTSGRASSTQYF.

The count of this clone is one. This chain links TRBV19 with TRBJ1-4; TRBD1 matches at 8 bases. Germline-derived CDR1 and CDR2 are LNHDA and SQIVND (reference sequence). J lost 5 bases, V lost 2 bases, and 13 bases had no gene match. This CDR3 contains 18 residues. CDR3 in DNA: TGTGCCAGTAGTATAAGGGGGGACAGGTGGGATGGGAATGAAAAACTGTTTTTT. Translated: CASSIRGDRWDGNEKLFF.

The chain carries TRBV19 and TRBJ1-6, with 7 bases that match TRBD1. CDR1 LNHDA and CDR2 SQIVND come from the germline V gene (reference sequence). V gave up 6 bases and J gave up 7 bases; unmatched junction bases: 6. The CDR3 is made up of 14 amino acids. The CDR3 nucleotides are TGTGCCAGTAGGCCGACAGGGTGGAATTCACCCCTCCACTTT. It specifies CASRPTGWNSPLHF.

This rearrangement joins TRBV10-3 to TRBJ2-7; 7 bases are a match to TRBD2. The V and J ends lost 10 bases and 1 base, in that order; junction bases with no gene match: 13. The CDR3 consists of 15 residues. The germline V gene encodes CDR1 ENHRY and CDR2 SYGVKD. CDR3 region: CATNEKREWSYEQYF. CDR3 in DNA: TGTGCCACCAACGAAAAGCGGGAATGGTCCTACGAGCAGTACTTC.

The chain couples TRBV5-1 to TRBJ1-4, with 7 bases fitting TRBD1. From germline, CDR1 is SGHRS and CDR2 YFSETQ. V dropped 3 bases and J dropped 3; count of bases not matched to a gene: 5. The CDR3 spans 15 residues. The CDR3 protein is CASSSRQGPNEKLFF. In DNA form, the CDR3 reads TGCGCCAGCAGCTCCCGACAGGGCCCTAATGAAAAACTGTTTTTT.

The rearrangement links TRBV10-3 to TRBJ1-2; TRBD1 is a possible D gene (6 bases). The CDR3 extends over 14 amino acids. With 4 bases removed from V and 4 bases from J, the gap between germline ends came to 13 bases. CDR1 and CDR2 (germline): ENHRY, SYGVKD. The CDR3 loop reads CAISGDTSPYGYTF. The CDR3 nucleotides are TGTGCCATCAGTGGGGACACCTCACCCTATGGCTACACCTTC.

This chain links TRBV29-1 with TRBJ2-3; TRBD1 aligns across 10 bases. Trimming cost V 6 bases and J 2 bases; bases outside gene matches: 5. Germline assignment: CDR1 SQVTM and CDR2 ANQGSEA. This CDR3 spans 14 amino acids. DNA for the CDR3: TGCAGCGTAGGGACAGGGGCTCTCACAGATACGCAGTATTTT. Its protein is CSVGTGALTDTQYF.

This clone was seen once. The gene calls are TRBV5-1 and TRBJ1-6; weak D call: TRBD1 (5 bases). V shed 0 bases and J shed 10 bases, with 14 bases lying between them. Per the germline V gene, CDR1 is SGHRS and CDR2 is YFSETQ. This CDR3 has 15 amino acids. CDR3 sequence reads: CASSLAGRARSPLHF. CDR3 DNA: TGCGCCAGCAGCTTGGCGGGCAGGGCGAGGTCACCCCTCCACTTT.